The 22 T cell receptor beta chains below all came from one sample that was sequenced in a study of regulatory T cells in long-lasting Graves disease. Time point described: newly diagnosed GD, antithyroid drugs for less than 3 months. RNA isolated from PBMCs was used to make the TCR library. Relying on iRepertoire HTBI primers and Arm-PCR of CDR3 regions, the team built TCR beta libraries. One entry per CDR3 protein results from TCRdb running MiXCR on the multiplex PCR reads. The table shows a few hundred thousand distinct CDR3 sequences, with 20% to 25% occurring only once. This specimen was peripheral blood mononuclear cells (PBMCs), taken at new diagnosis, from a patient treated with antithyroid drugs. Receptors originate from a female donor with Graves disease.

The chain employs TRBV20-1 and TRBJ1-3, with D uncertain. Germline CDR1 reads DFQATT; CDR2 reads SNEGSKA (reference sequence). The CDR3 extends over 16 amino acids. Trimming stripped 1 base from V and 0 bases from J, with 13 bases between. CDR3 bases: TGCAGTGCTAGAGCCAAAGGGCGATACTCTGGAAACACCATATATTTT. Translated, it gives CSARAKGRYSGNTIYF.

In regard to this clonotype: This is likely an artifact of a read error, given a far larger clone one base away. In DNA form, the CDR3 reads TGTGCCAGCACCCGTACAGGGGGGGAGACCCAGTTCTTC. It specifies CASTRTGGETQFF. The chain is built from TRBV2 and TRBJ2-1; D perhaps matches TRBD1 (8 bases). Germline CDR1 SNHLY, CDR2 FYNNEI. This CDR3 has 13 residues. Trimming removed 7 bases from V and 13 bases from J, with 20 bases in between.

The table lists this clonotype with many counts. The chain couples TRBV25-1 to TRBJ2-1; the D gene could be TRBD1 or TRBD2 (6 bases each). From germline, CDR1 is MGHDK and CDR2 SYGVNS. The CDR3 loop spans 15 amino acids. V dropped 2 bases and J dropped 5 bases, with 13 bases sitting between them. The CDR3 bases are TGTGCCAGCAGTGAACCGGGGGCAAGGCACAATGAGCAGTTCTTC. Protein product: CASSEPGARHNEQFF.

Concerning this clonotype: A read error is likely here: a far larger clone is one base away. The genes are TRBV11-3 and TRBJ2-4; 11 bases line up with TRBD2. The J call could be wrong; TRBJ2-5 is a better fit for the DNA end. This CDR3 has 14 amino acids. Looked up from germline, CDR1 is SGHNT and CDR2 is YENEEA. CDR3 sequence reads: CASSPSGRTKTQYF. The CDR3, as DNA: TGTGCCAGCAGCCCTAGCGGGAGGACGAAGACCCAGTACTTC.

Comments on this clonotype: One base away lies a much larger clone, so this may be a sequencing read error. The chain links TRBV18 to TRBJ2-1; D unresolved. Trimming removed 2 bases from V and 10 bases from J, with 12 bases in between. This CDR3 comprises 13 residues. Germline-derived CDR1 and CDR2 are KGHSH and LQKENI. The CDR3 region is CASSPRVTYEQFF. The CDR3 nucleotides read TGTGCCAGCTCACCAAGGGTAACCTACGAGCAGTTCTTC.

This clonotype was counted ten times or more. The chain employs TRBV5-1 and TRBJ2-3; the D gene is possibly TRBD2 (6 bases). The V gene lost 4 bases and the J gene lost 0 bases, with 12 bases spanning the gap. The germline V gene has CDR1 SGHRS and CDR2 YFSETQ. This CDR3 is 15 amino acids long. CDR3 coding DNA: TGCGCCAGCAGCCGTGCGGGAACTAGCACAGATACGCAGTATTTT. Its protein is CASSRAGTSTDTQYF.

In its sample, this clonotype was seen a few times. The rearrangement links TRBV6-5 to TRBJ1-5; 7 nucleotides agree with TRBD1. The CDR3 loop spans 13 amino acids. CDR1 and CDR2 from the germline V gene are MNHEY and SVGAGI. Trimming at V came to 4 bases and at J to 5 bases, leaving 2 bases not matched to a gene. The CDR3 bases are TGTGCCAGCAGTTTTGACAGGGATCAGCCCCAGCATTTT. It specifies CASSFDRDQPQHF.

This clonotype was found many times. The V call is TRBV2, the J call TRBJ1-2; D might be TRBD1 (6 bases). CDR1 is SNHLY, CDR2 FYNNEI, per germline. With 4 bases removed from V and 8 bases from J, the gap between germline ends came to 17 bases. The CDR3 has 14 residues. As DNA, the CDR3 is TGTGCCAGCAGTGCCAGAAGGGGGGAAGAGGGCTACACCTTC. Translated: CASSARRGEEGYTF.

This clonotype was recorded many times. V usage is TRBV2 and J usage is TRBJ2-7; possible D gene TRBD2, 6 bases. The CDR3 is 14 amino acids. V dropped 4 bases and J dropped 4 bases, with 14 bases sitting between them. Per germline, CDR1 SNHLY and CDR2 FYNNEI. Written as DNA, the CDR3 is TGTGCCAGCAGTGTGGGGGGTGCAGGTTACGAGCAGTACTTC. It specifies CASSVGGAGYEQYF.

Note on this clonotype: A read error is the likely source, as a far larger clone sits one nucleotide away. The chain employs TRBV7-9 and TRBJ2-4; 12 bases match TRBD2. The tail of the sequence fits TRBJ2-5 better, so the J call may be wrong. CDR3 size: 16 residues. CDR1 and CDR2 from the germline V gene are SEHNR and FQNEAQ (reference sequence). CDR3 bases: TGTGCCAGCAGCCGAACACTAGCGGGGGGAGGGGAGACCCAGTACTTC. Translating it yields CASSRTLAGGGETQYF.

Concerning this clonotype: No conserved phenylalanine or tryptophan is present at the end of the CDR3, so a read error is the likely explanation. J is TRBJ2-5 and V is TRBV14; D is unresolved. V was cut by 2 bases and J by 2 bases, with 12 bases left in between. This CDR3 is built from 15 residues. From germline, CDR1 is SGHDN and CDR2 FVKESK. For the CDR3, the DNA is TGTGCCAGCAGCCAAAGATTGGGGTTACAAGAGACCCAGTACTCC. It codes for CASSQRLGLQETQYS.

This rearrangement joins TRBV10-3 to TRBJ1-6; 7 bases line up with TRBD1. Germline V gene lookup returns CDR1 ENHRY and CDR2 SYGVKD. The V and J ends lost 6 bases and 6 bases, in that order; junction bases with no gene match: 5. This CDR3 region has 14 residues. The CDR3 sequence: CAIRQQGLNSPLHF. In nucleotides, the CDR3 is TGTGCCATCAGACAACAGGGGCTTAATTCACCCCTCCACTTT.

This clonotype was counted a few times. The chain is built from TRBV18 and TRBJ1-5; D is uncertain. Trimming removed 6 bases from V and 10 bases from J, with 16 bases in between. Germline V gene data show CDR1 as KGHSH and CDR2 as LQKENI. The CDR3 covers 13 residues. The CDR3 DNA reads as TGTGCCAGCTCTCACGATGTTAGTTTACCCCAGCATTTT. It is translated as CASSHDVSLPQHF.

This clonotype showed up many times. The J gene is TRBJ2-1, the V gene TRBV20-1; 10 nucleotides match TRBD2. CDR3 length: 16 amino acids. Looked up from germline, CDR1 is DFQATT and CDR2 is SNEGSKA (reference sequence). The V segment lost 3 bases and the J segment 4 bases; nucleotides outside the gene matches: 9. The CDR3 sequence: CSASEAGGRVYNEQFF. The CDR3 DNA is TGCAGTGCTAGCGAAGCGGGAGGGCGAGTTTACAATGAGCAGTTCTTC.

To note about this clonotype: Given a much more abundant clone one base away, this may be a read error. J is TRBJ1-3 and V is TRBV7-9; D call uncertain. The CDR3 consists of 16 residues. The germline V and J ends were trimmed by 1 base and 0 bases, with 10 bases remaining between them. Germline CDR1 is SEHNR and CDR2 is FQNEAQ (reference sequence). This CDR3 is CASSLGDGSSGNTIYF. The DNA for the CDR3 is TGTGCCAGCAGCTTAGGGGATGGGAGCTCTGGAAACACCATATATTTT. Looking up the rest from reference TRBV7-9 and TRBJ1-3 gives the full variable domain: DTGVSQNPRHKITKRGQNVTFRCDPISEHNRLYWYRQTLGQGPEFLTYFQNEAQLEKSRLLSDRFSAERPKGSFSTLEIQRTEQGDSAMYLCASSLGDGSSGNTIYFGEGSWLTVV.

With regard to this clonotype: A far larger clone is one base from this, pointing to a likely read error. The CDR3 end shows no conserved phenylalanine or tryptophan, and so a read error is likely. The V call is TRBV6-9, the J call TRBJ2-7, with 9 bases aligning to TRBD1. The length of the CDR3 is 17 residues. V dropped 4 bases and J dropped 3; count of bases not matched to a gene: 13. Germline V CDR1 and CDR2: MNHGY, SVAAGI. CDR3 loop: CASSFSPWDRARYEQYL. The CDR3 bases are TGTGCCAGCAGTTTCTCACCCTGGGACAGGGCCCGCTACGAGCAGTACCTC.

V and J are TRBV7-2 and TRBJ2-7; 10 nucleotides match TRBD2. Trimming removed 4 bases from V and 0 bases from J; junction bases left unmatched: 6. CDR1 SGHTA and CDR2 FQGNSA come from the germline V gene. This CDR3 is 16 amino acids long. As DNA, the CDR3 is TGTGCCAGCAGCTCCGGACTAGCGGTCAGCTCCTACGAGCAGTACTTC. Translating gives CASSSGLAVSSYEQYF.

As regards this clonotype: A read error is possible here, since a much larger clone lies one base away. The chain recombines TRBV7-2 with TRBJ2-2; a weak D match, TRBD2 (6 bases). CDR3 length equals 17 residues. CDR1 SGHTA and CDR2 FQGNSA come from the germline V gene. The CDR3 loop is CASSFARPYLNTGGLFF. CDR3 DNA: TGTGCCAGCAGTTTCGCAAGGCCCTACCTCAACACCGGGGGGCTGTTTTTT.

At least ten counts were recorded for this clonotype. The gene calls are TRBV7-2 and TRBJ2-3; D ambiguous. Deletions cut 3 bases from V and 5 bases from J, with 6 bases between. Germline-derived CDR1 and CDR2 are SGHTA and FQGNSA. CDR3 length: 12 amino acids. The CDR3 DNA sequence: TGTGCCAGCAGCTTTTCCCGAGATACGCAGTATTTT. It encodes CASSFSRDTQYF.

Points on this clonotype: The conserved final phenylalanine or tryptophan is absent from the CDR3, which likely points to a read error. The CDR3 here is CATSEYSSANSPLHL. CDR3 DNA sequence: TGTGCCACCAGTGAATACTCGTCGGCCAATTCACCCCTCCACCTT. V usage is TRBV24-1 and J usage is TRBJ1-6; no clear D gene. This CDR3 comprises 15 residues. V shed 4 bases and J shed 7 bases, with 13 bases lying between them. Germline assignment: CDR1 KGHDR and CDR2 SFDVKD.

This clonotype has at least ten counts. The CDR3 sequence: CASSLDGGSSDNEQFF. Written as DNA, the CDR3 is TGCGCCAGCAGCTTGGACGGCGGGAGTAGCGACAATGAGCAGTTCTTC. The chain links TRBV5-1 to TRBJ2-1; 7 bases align to TRBD2. The germline gives CDR1 SGHRS, CDR2 YFSETQ. Trimming at V came to 0 bases and at J to 5 bases, leaving 8 bases not matched to a gene. The CDR3 length is 16 residues.

This clonotype was counted many times. This sequence joins TRBV7-2 and TRBJ2-5; TRBD2 matches at 10 bases. The J call may be incorrect, as the DNA end agrees better with TRBJ2-1. The germline V gene has CDR1 SGHTA and CDR2 FQGNSA. CDR3 length equals 17 residues. CDR3 sequence reads: CASSKAGGPITYNEQFF. For the CDR3, the DNA is TGTGCCAGCAGCAAAGCGGGAGGGCCAATCACCTACAATGAGCAGTTCTTC.